These T cell receptor beta chains were read from a single sample in a study of beta chain features in type 1 diabetes. Profiled with immunoSEQ multiplex PCR; TCRdb holds only in-frame clones, not every one. In the table there are a few hundred thousand clones, under 13% of which are singletons. The sequencing sample was made of central memory CD4+ T cells from blood. The source is a man aged 18-30 years in good health. The CDR3 runs from the conserved cysteine through the conserved F or W. A D gene is named only where the DNA matches it firmly. Some rows have no size entry. The others give once, few or many, or a class for an expanded clone.

v_gene: TRBV25-1
d_gene: TRBD1
abundance: few
j_gene: TRBJ1-2
CDR3nt: TGTGCCAGCAGTGAGGGGGGACAGTATGGCTACACCTTC
CDR3aa: CASSEGGQYGYTF

v_gene: TRBV11-2
d_gene: -
abundance: few
j_gene: TRBJ1-1
CDR3nt: TGTGCCAGCAGCTTAGAACAGGGGAACACTGAAGCTTTCTTT
CDR3aa: CASSLEQGNTEAFF

v_gene: TRBV9
d_gene: -
abundance: -
j_gene: TRBJ1-1
CDR3nt: TGTGCCAGCAGCGTAGATGGACACCTAAAAAATGAAGCTTTCTTT
CDR3aa: CASSVDGHLKNEAFF

v_gene: TRBV7-9
d_gene: TRBD2
abundance: many
j_gene: TRBJ2-1
CDR3nt: TGTGCCAGCAGCCCCGGGACTAGCAACAATGAGCAGTTCTTC
CDR3aa: CASSPGTSNNEQFF

v_gene: TRBV15
d_gene: TRBD2
abundance: few
j_gene: TRBJ2-3
CDR3nt: TGTGCCACCAGCACGTATAGCGGGAGGGCAGATACGCAGTATTTT
CDR3aa: CATSTYSGRADTQYF

v_gene: TRBV29-1
d_gene: TRBD2
abundance: many
j_gene: TRBJ2-1
CDR3nt: TGCAGCGTTGAAGCGGTTAGCGGGAGGTTCAATGAGCAGTTCTTC
CDR3aa: CSVEAVSGRFNEQFF

v_gene: TRBV29-1
d_gene: TRBD2
abundance: -
j_gene: TRBJ2-5
CDR3nt: TGCAGCGTTACCGGACTAGCGGGAGTCGAGACCCAGTACTTC
CDR3aa: CSVTGLAGVETQYF

v_gene: TRBV5-1
d_gene: -
abundance: few
j_gene: TRBJ2-5
CDR3nt: TGCGCCAGCAGCTTGGATGTGCAGGATTCAGGGACCCAGTACTTC
CDR3aa: CASSLDVQDSGTQYF

v_gene: TRBV29-1
d_gene: TRBD2
abundance: few
j_gene: TRBJ2-3
CDR3nt: TGCAGCCTGCGACTAGCGGCAGATACGCAGTATTTT
CDR3aa: CSLRLAADTQYF

v_gene: TRBV7-9
d_gene: -
abundance: few
j_gene: TRBJ2-2
CDR3nt: TGTGCCAGCAGCTTAGCCCCCGGGACAATGAACACCGGGGAGCTGTTTTTT
CDR3aa: CASSLAPGTMNTGELFF

v_gene: TRBV28
d_gene: -
abundance: -
j_gene: TRBJ2-1
CDR3nt: TGTGCCATCACCCTAGGAAGTGGCAAGCAGTTCTTC
CDR3aa: CAITLGSGKQFF

v_gene: TRBV2
d_gene: -
abundance: few
j_gene: TRBJ2-5
CDR3nt: TGTGCCAGCAAGATAGACGGACAAGATGGGACCCAGTACTTC
CDR3aa: CASKIDGQDGTQYF

v_gene: TRBV6-1
d_gene: -
abundance: -
j_gene: TRBJ2-5
CDR3nt: TGTGCCAGTACGAGGACGGCCTTGGGGACCCAGTACTTC
CDR3aa: CASTRTALGTQYF

v_gene: TRBV7-6
d_gene: -
abundance: -
j_gene: TRBJ2-3
CDR3nt: TGTGCCAGCAGTCTTCAGGGGACAGATACGCAGTATTTT
CDR3aa: CASSLQGTDTQYF

v_gene: TRBV20-1
d_gene: -
abundance: few
j_gene: TRBJ2-7
CDR3nt: TGCAGTGGGATCCAGGACTACGAGCAGTACTTC
CDR3aa: CSGIQDYEQYF

v_gene: TRBV30
d_gene: TRBD1
abundance: few
j_gene: TRBJ2-7
CDR3nt: TGTGCCTGGGGGCGGGACAGGGCCTACGAGCAGTACTTC
CDR3aa: CAWGRDRAYEQYF

v_gene: TRBV7-2
d_gene: -
abundance: few
j_gene: TRBJ2-3
CDR3nt: TGTGCCAGCAGCAGGAGAGATACGCAGTATTTT
CDR3aa: CASSRRDTQYF